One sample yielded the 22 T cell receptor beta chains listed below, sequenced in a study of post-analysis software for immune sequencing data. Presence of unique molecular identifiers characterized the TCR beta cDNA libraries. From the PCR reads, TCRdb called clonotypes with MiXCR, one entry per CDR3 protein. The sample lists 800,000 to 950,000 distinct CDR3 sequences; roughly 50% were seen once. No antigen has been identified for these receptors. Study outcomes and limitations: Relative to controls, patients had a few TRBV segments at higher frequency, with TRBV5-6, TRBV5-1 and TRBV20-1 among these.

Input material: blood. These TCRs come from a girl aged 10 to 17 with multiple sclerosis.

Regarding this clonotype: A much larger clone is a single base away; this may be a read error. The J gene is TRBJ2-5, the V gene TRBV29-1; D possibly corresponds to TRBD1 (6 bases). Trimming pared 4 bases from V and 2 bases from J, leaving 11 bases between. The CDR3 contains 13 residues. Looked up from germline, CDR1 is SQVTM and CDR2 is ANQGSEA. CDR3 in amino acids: CSVGNREQETQYF. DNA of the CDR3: TGCAGCGTTGGAAACAGGGAACAAGAGACCCAGTACTTC. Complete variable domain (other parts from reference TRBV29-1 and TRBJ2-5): SAVISQKPSRDICQRGTSLTIQCQVDSQVTMMFWYRQQPGQSLTLIATANQGSEATYESGFVIDKFPISRPNLTFSTLTVSNMSPEDSSIYLCSVGNREQETQYFGPGTRLLVL.

DNA of the CDR3: TGTGCCATCCAGGCTAGCGGGAGAGATGAGCAGTTCTTC. Protein sequence: CAIQASGRDEQFF. The J gene is TRBJ2-1, the V gene TRBV10-3; 10 nucleotides align to TRBD2. V was pared by 8 bases and J by 8 bases, with 6 bases of the junction left unmatched. Germline assignment: CDR1 ENHRY and CDR2 SYGVKD. There are 13 residues in the CDR3.

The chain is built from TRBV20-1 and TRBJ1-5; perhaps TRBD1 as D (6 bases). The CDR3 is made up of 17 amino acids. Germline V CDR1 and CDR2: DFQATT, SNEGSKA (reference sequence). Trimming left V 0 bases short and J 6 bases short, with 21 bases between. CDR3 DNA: TGCAGTGCTAGAGATTCTTTAGGGGGGGCGCTTGGTCAGCCCCAGCATTTT. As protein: CSARDSLGGALGQPQHF.

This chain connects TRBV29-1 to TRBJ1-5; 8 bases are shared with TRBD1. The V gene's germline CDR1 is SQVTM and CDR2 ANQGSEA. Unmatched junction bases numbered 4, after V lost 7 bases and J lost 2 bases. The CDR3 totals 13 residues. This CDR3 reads CSGGQGGNQPQHF. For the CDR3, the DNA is TGCAGCGGCGGACAGGGAGGCAATCAGCCCCAGCATTTT.

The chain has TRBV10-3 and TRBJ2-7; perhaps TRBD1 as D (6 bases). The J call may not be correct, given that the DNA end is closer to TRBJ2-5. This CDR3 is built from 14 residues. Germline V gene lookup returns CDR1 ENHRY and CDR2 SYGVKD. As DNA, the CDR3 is TGTGCCATCAGTGGGGACACACAACGGGCGACCCAGTACTTC. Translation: CAISGDTQRATQYF.

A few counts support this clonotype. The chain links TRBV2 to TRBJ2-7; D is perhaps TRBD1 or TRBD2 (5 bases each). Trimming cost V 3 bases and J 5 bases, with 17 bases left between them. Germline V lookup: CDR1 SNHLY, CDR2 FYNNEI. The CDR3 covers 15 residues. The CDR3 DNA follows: TGTGCCAGCAGTGACTCAGGGCGACTCGGGGACGAGCAGTACTTC. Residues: CASSDSGRLGDEQYF.

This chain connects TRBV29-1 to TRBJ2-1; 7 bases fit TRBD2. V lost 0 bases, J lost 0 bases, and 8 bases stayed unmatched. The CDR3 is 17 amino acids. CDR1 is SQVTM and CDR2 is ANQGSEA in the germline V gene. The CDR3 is CSVEDKLATYSYNEQFF. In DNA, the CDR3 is TGCAGCGTTGAAGATAAACTAGCGACGTACTCCTACAATGAGCAGTTCTTC.

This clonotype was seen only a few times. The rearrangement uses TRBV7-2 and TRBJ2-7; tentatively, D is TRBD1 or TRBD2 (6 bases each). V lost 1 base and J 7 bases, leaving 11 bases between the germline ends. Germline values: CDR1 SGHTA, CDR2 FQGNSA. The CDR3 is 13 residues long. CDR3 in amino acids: CASSLEEGEEQYF. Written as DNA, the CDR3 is TGTGCCAGCAGCTTAGAGGAGGGGGAAGAGCAGTACTTC. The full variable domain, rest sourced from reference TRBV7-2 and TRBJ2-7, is GAGVSQSPSNKVTEKGKDVELRCDPISGHTALYWYRQSLGQGLEFLIYFQGNSAPDKSGLPSDRFSAERTGGSVSTLTIQRTQQEDSAVYLCASSLEEGEEQYFGPGTRLTVT.

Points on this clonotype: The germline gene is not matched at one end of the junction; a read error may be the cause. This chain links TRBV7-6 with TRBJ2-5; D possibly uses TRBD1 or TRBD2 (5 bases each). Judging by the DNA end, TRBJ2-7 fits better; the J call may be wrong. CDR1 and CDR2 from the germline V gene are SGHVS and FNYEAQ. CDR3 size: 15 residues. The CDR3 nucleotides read TGTGTCAGCAGCTCAACTACTACGGGACGACACGAGCAGTACTTC. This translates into CVSSSTTTGRHEQYF.

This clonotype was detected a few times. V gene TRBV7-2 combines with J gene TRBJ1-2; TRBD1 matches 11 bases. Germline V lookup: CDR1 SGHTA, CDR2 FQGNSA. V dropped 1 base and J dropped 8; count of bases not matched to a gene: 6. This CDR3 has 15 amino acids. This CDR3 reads CASSLDGQGALGYTF. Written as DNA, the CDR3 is TGTGCCAGCAGCTTAGATGGACAGGGGGCTTTAGGCTACACCTTC.

CDR3 sequence (DNA): TGCAGCGTAGTATCGGGCTATGGGGGAGATGAGCAGTTCTTC. Its translation: CSVVSGYGGDEQFF. The chain combines TRBV29-1 with TRBJ2-1; D is perhaps TRBD1 or TRBD2 (5 bases each). This CDR3 contains 14 residues. Germline CDR1 and CDR2: SQVTM and ANQGSEA. V lost 6 bases and J lost 8, with 20 bases in between.

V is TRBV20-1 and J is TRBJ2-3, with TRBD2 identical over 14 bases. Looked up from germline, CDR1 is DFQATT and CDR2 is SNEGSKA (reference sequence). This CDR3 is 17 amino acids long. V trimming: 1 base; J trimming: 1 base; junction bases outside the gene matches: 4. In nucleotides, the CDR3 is TGCAGTGCTAGAGGACTAGCGGGGGGGCCGGGCACAGATACGCAGTATTTT. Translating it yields CSARGLAGGPGTDTQYF.

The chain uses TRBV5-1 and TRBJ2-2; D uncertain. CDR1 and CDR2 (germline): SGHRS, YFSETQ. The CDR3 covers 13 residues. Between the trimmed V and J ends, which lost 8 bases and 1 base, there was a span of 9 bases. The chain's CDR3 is CASFQENTGELFF. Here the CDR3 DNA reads TGCGCCAGTTTTCAGGAGAACACCGGGGAGCTGTTTTTT.

The CDR3 protein is CASSLGEGNEQFF. CDR3 DNA: TGTGCCAGCAGCTTAGGGGAGGGCAATGAGCAGTTCTTC. The genes are TRBV7-3 and TRBJ2-1; 7 positions match TRBD2. After removal of 2 bases from V and 6 bases from J, the junction contained 1 base not matched to a gene. From germline, CDR1 is SGHTA and CDR2 FQGTGA. The CDR3 loop spans 13 amino acids.

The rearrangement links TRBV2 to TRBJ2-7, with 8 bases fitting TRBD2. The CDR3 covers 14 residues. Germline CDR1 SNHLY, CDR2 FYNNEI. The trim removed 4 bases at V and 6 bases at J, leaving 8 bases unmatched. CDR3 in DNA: TGTGCCAGCAGTGGGAGCGGGGGCGTCTTCGAGCAGTACTTC. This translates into CASSGSGGVFEQYF. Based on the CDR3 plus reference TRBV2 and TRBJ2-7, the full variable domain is EPEVTQTPSHQVTQMGQEVILRCVPISNHLYFYWYRQILGQKVEFLVSFYNNEISEKSEIFDDQFSVERPDGSNFTLKIRSTKLEDSAMYFCASSGSGGVFEQYFGPGTRLTVT.

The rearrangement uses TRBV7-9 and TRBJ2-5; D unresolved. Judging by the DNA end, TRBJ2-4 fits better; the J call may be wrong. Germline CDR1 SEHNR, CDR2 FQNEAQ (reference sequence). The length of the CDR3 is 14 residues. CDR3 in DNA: TGTGCCAGCGGAAGAACTGGGCTGAGGAACATTCAGTACTTC. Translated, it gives CASGRTGLRNIQYF.

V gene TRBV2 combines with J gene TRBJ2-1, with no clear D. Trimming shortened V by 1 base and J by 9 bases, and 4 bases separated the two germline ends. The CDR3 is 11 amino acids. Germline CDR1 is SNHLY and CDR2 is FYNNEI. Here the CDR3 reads CASSEEVEQFF. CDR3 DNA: TGTGCCAGCAGTGAAGAAGTTGAGCAGTTCTTC.

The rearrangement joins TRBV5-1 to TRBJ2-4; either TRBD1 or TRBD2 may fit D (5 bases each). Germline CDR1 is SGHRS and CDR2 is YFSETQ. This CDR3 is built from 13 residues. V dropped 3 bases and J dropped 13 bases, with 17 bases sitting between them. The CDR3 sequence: CASSSGVRGEQYF. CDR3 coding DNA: TGCGCCAGCAGCTCTGGTGTCAGAGGGGAGCAGTACTTC. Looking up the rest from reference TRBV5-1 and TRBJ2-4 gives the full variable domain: KAGVTQTPRYLIKTRGQQVTLSCSPISGHRSVSWYQQTPGQGLQFLFEYFSETQRNKGNFPGRFSGRQFSNSRSEMNVSTLELGDSALYLCASSSGVRGEQYFGAGTRLSVL.

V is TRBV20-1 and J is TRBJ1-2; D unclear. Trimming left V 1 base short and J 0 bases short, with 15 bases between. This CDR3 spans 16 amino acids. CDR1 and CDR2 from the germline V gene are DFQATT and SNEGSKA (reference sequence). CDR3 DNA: TGCAGTGCTAGAGTTCTCCCTACGGGAGCTAACTATGGCTACACCTTC. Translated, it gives CSARVLPTGANYGYTF.

Here the CDR3 reads CASSYQQGYNEQFF. The CDR3 DNA is TGTGCCAGCAGCTATCAACAGGGATACAATGAGCAGTTCTTC. The chain uses TRBV11-1 and TRBJ2-1, with a tentative D call TRBD1 (6 bases). CDR1 and CDR2 from the germline V gene are SGHAT and FQDESV (reference sequence). Trimming pared 4 bases from V and 4 bases from J, leaving 11 bases between. The CDR3 has 14 residues.

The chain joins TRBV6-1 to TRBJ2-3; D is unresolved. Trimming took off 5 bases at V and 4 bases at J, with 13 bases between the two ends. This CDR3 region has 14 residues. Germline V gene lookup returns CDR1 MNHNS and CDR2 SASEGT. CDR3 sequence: CASSRGSGPDTQYF. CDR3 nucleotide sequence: TGTGCCAGCAGTCGAGGTTCAGGCCCAGATACGCAGTATTTT.

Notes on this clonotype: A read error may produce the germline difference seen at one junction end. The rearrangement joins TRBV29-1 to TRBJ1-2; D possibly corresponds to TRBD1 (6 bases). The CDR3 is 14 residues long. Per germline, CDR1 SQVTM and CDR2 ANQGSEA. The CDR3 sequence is CSVTGRGRDYGYTF. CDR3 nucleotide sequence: TGTAGCGTCACAGGGCGTGGAAGGGACTATGGCTACACCTTC. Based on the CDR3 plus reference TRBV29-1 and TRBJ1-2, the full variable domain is SAVISQKPSRDICQRGTSLTIQCQVDSQVTMMFWYRQQPGQSLTLIATANQGSEATYESGFVIDKFPISRPNLTFSTLTVSNMSPEDSSIYLCSVTGRGRDYGYTFGSGTRLTVV.